A selection of T cell receptor beta chains follows, all from one sample in a study of cytomegalovirus exposure and HLA in healthy donors. The protocol was immunoSEQ multiplex PCR, while the TCRdb copy is restricted to in-frame clones and leaves out a portion. The sample includes roughly 100,000 clones, less than 80% of them seen just once. Sequenced sample: PBMCs. Every receptor here comes from a man aged 30 to 45 in good health and CMV-seronegative. Each CDR3 is given without its conserved first and last residue.

j_call v_call cdr3_aa
TRBJ1-3 TRBV6-1 ASSADGGTIY
TRBJ1-1 TRBV5-5 ASDRQGEIVAF
TRBJ2-7 TRBV5-1 ASSSGTFASYEQY
TRBJ1-4 TRBV28 ATWTRANEKLF
TRBJ1-2 TRBV5-1 ASSGTGAGYGYT
TRBJ2-5 TRBV11-3 ASSPNIQETQY
TRBJ2-1 TRBV6-5 ASSYSGTGVNEQF
. TRBV19 ASSLGTSGTYEQY
TRBJ1-5 TRBV5-8 ASLDRGFSGSQPQH
TRBJ1-2 TRBV6-5 ASSNSRTGGYGYT
TRBJ2-6 TRBV5-1 ASSLRTATYSGANVLT
TRBJ1-2 TRBV10-3 AISEDRAGGYT
TRBJ2-7 TRBV7-9 ASTTTAGGGEQY
TRBJ1-1 TRBV30 AWRASANTEAF
TRBJ2-1 TRBV29-1 SVDASGNYNEQF
TRBJ2-3 TRBV11-2 ASSPGRLAGWASNTQY
TRBJ2-1 TRBV16 ASSPITGVDNEQF
TRBJ2-1 TRBV5-1 ASSRALNEQF
TRBJ2-5 TRBV5-1 ASSSTATLQETQY
TRBJ1-2 TRBV19 ASYSANYGYT
TRBJ2-7 TRBV4-1 ASSQVSDREFDEQY
TRBJ1-1 TRBV10-1 ASSQGTGGRLTEAF
TRBJ2-1 TRBV6-5 ASSPSGSGREQF
TRBJ2-3 TRBV12-5 ASGLTSVSTDTQY
TRBJ2-7 TRBV2 ASTSSTLTSSEQY
TRBJ2-7 TRBV19 ASSTASGILRHEQY
TRBJ2-1 TRBV27 ASRYGLAANEQF
TRBJ2-5 TRBV27 ASRDSRGGLQTQY
TRBJ1-2 TRBV5-1 ASSFQGNGYT
TRBJ1-2 TRBV7-8 ASSFGTGNRGYT
TRBJ1-2 TRBV5-4 ASSLAGGRGVYGYT
TRBJ1-1 TRBV5-1 ASTRGADTEAF
TRBJ2-2 TRBV10-2 ASSEGDRIAGELF
TRBJ1-5 TRBV7-9 ASSRTGRNQPQH
TRBJ1-3 TRBV28 ASIGHTIFSGNTIY
TRBJ1-1 TRBV6-6 ASSYKTGANTEAF